Below are 26 T cell receptor beta chains sequenced from a single sample in a study of CD8 T cells in Susac syndrome. Roughly 0.5 to 1 ug RNA was reverse transcribed with random hexamers. Using its own MiXCR run on the immunoSEQ multiplex PCR reads, TCRdb lists one record per CDR3 protein. The table lists 200,000 or so distinct CDR3 sequences, roughly nine tenths of them singletons, with roughly 0.13% in the top ten. Sequencing input: CD8+ T cells from PBMCs. Source of these receptors: a human donor with multiple sclerosis.

V gene TRBV30 combines with J gene TRBJ2-3; D tentatively fits TRBD1 or TRBD2 (5 bases each). The CDR3 consists of 12 residues. Germline V lookup: CDR1 GTSNPN, CDR2 SVGIG (reference sequence). The V and J ends lost 2 bases and 9 bases respectively, with 12 bases between them. CDR3 in DNA: TGTGCCTGGAGTCGGGACGGCGGCACGCAGTATTTT. It yields the protein CAWSRDGGTQYF.

This chain links TRBV21-1 with TRBJ1-2; the table's D call TRBD1 went unverified against the DNA. TRBV21-1 is flagged as a pseudogene. This CDR3 spans 19 amino acids. In DNA, the CDR3 is TGTGCCAGCAGCAATTCCCGAACAGGGGTTACCTTCGGGAACTATGGCTACACCTTC. This sequence encodes CASSNSRTGVTFGNYGYTF.

The rearrangement uses TRBV6-6 and TRBJ1-1; D uncertain. V gave up 10 bases and J gave up 5 bases, with 11 bases separating them. Germline V lookup: CDR1 MNHNY, CDR2 SVGAGI (reference sequence). The CDR3 spans 11 residues. The CDR3 region is CATHISTEAFF. CDR3 nucleotides: TGTGCCACCCACATTTCTACTGAAGCTTTCTTT.

This chain joins TRBV7-9 and TRBJ2-1; 10 bases align to TRBD2. The ends lost 5 bases at V and 4 bases at J; junction bases unmatched: 5. The length of the CDR3 is 15 residues. The germline gives CDR1 SEHNR, CDR2 FQNEAQ (reference sequence). CDR3 region: CASSPLAGLYNEQFF. The CDR3 DNA reads as TGTGCCAGCAGCCCACTAGCGGGATTATACAATGAGCAGTTCTTC.

V gene TRBV12-3 or TRBV12-4 combines with J gene TRBJ1-1; D perhaps matches TRBD1 (5 bases). The ends were cut back, 6 bases at V and 0 bases at J, with 8 bases in the middle. The CDR3 has 13 amino acids. DNA for the CDR3: TGTGCCAGCAGGGACACCTTGAACACTGAAGCTTTCTTT. It is translated as CASRDTLNTEAFF.

The J gene is TRBJ2-7, the V gene TRBV6-5; no clear D. Germline CDR1 MNHEY, CDR2 SVGAGI. The CDR3 contains 15 residues. V shed 2 bases and J shed 2 bases, with 13 bases lying between them. The chain's CDR3 is CASSYGAKITYEQYF. The CDR3 DNA is TGTGCCAGCAGTTACGGTGCGAAGATTACCTACGAGCAGTACTTC.

This chain links TRBV5-1 with TRBJ2-3; unclear D gene. V was clipped by 6 bases and J by 0 bases, with 8 bases between them. CDR1 and CDR2 (germline): SGHRS, YFSETQ. CDR3 length: 13 residues. The CDR3 sequence: CASNDGSTDTQYF. The CDR3, as DNA: TGCGCCAGCAACGACGGTAGCACAGATACGCAGTATTTT.

V is TRBV2 and J is TRBJ2-7; 12 bases are a match to TRBD2. Germline trimming cut 6 bases from V and 1 base from J; bases unmatched to any gene: 4. The CDR3 is made up of 15 amino acids. Per germline, CDR1 SNHLY and CDR2 FYNNEI. The CDR3 spells CASRHGLAGSYEQYF. In DNA form, the CDR3 reads TGTGCCAGCAGGCACGGACTAGCGGGGTCCTACGAGCAGTACTTC.

The chain is built from TRBV7-4 and TRBJ2-6; D gene unclear. V was shortened by 5 bases and J by 5 bases, with 25 bases between the two germline ends. Germline CDR1 and CDR2: SGHVT and SQSDAQ. CDR3 length equals 19 residues. CDR3 bases: TGTGCCAGCAGCACGGGTGATTCAGCTCACCAAAGTCGGGCCAACGTCCTGACTTTC. Residues: CASSTGDSAHQSRANVLTF.

The genes are TRBV7-3 and TRBJ1-1; maybe TRBD1 (6 bases). Germline CDR1 and CDR2: SGHTA and FQGTGA. V lost 1 base, J lost 5 bases, and 14 bases lay in between. The CDR3 spans 15 residues. CDR3 residues: CASSLIRGERTEAFF. DNA for the CDR3: TGTGCCAGCAGCTTAATAAGGGGGGAGAGGACTGAAGCTTTCTTT.

This clonotype has just one count. The chain employs TRBV5-1 and TRBJ1-2; tentatively, D is TRBD1 (6 bases). CDR1 and CDR2 (germline): SGHRS, YFSETQ. V lost 5 bases and J 11 bases, leaving 16 bases between the germline ends. The CDR3 sequence is 12 residues long. The CDR3 nucleotides are TGCGCCAGCAGTTACGGGACATCTAGTTACACCTTC. This codes for CASSYGTSSYTF.

This chain joins TRBV7-9 and TRBJ2-5; 8 positions match TRBD1. Per germline, CDR1 SEHNR and CDR2 FQNEAQ (reference sequence). With 6 bases clipped from V and 4 bases from J, the junction kept 7 bases outside the gene matches. CDR3 length: 14 residues. In nucleotides, the CDR3 is TGTGCCAGCAGGGAAGCAGGGGGCGGAGAGACCCAGTACTTC. Translated: CASREAGGGETQYF.

The chain uses TRBV7-9 and TRBJ2-7; weak D call: TRBD2 (5 bases). CDR1 and CDR2 (germline): SEHNR, FQNEAQ (reference sequence). The CDR3 is 15 amino acids. V shed 5 bases and J shed 3 bases, with 17 bases lying between them. CDR3 residues: CASSPPGIVVYEQYF. The CDR3 nucleotides are TGTGCCAGCAGCCCTCCCGGGATAGTCGTCTACGAGCAGTACTTC. Supplemented by reference TRBV7-9 and TRBJ2-7, the full variable domain reads DTGVSQNPRHKITKRGQNVTFRCDPISEHNRLYWYRQTLGQGPEFLTYFQNEAQLEKSRLLSDRFSAERPKGSFSTLEIQRTEQGDSAMYLCASSPPGIVVYEQYFGPGTRLTVT.

CDR3 sequence (DNA): TGTGCCACCAGTCCCAGGGGGAGGAATGAGCAGTTCTTC. Translated, it gives CATSPRGRNEQFF. The chain recombines TRBV24-1 with TRBJ2-1; D is possibly TRBD1 (7 bases). CDR3 length: 13 residues. With 6 bases removed from V and 7 bases from J, the gap between germline ends came to 12 bases. CDR1 KGHDR and CDR2 SFDVKD come from the germline V gene.

The chain uses TRBV11-2 and TRBJ1-1, with D possibly being TRBD1 (5 bases). Per germline, CDR1 SGHAT and CDR2 FQNNGV. The CDR3 has 14 residues. V dropped 10 bases and J dropped 5 bases, with 20 bases sitting between them. The CDR3 reads CATWRLTVGTEAFF. The CDR3 coding sequence is TGTGCCACGTGGAGGTTGACAGTCGGAACTGAAGCTTTCTTT.

The rearrangement uses TRBV6-2 or TRBV6-3 and TRBJ2-1; D tentatively reads TRBD1 or TRBD2 (6 bases each). This CDR3 is 15 amino acids long. Per germline, CDR1 MNHEY and CDR2 SVGEGT. V was clipped by 7 bases and J by 0 bases, with 13 bases between them. CDR3 protein: CASNRGGSSYNEQFF. The DNA for the CDR3 is TGTGCCAGCAACCGAGGGGGGAGCTCCTACAATGAGCAGTTCTTC.

The chain combines TRBV7-8 with TRBJ1-2; D possibly corresponds to TRBD1 (5 bases). Germline-derived CDR1 and CDR2 are SGHVS and FQNEAQ. This CDR3 is built from 17 residues. V dropped 5 bases and J dropped 0 bases, with 19 bases sitting between them. In DNA form, the CDR3 reads TGTGCCAGCAGCCTCACCCTGGGGACCCTGGCTAACTATGGCTACACCTTC. Amino acid sequence: CASSLTLGTLANYGYTF.

The rearrangement links TRBV15 to TRBJ2-5, with 9 positions matching TRBD1. The CDR3 totals 16 residues. The junction had 12 bases not matched to a gene; V was cut back by 3 bases and J by 7 bases. The germline V gene encodes CDR1 LNHNV and CDR2 YYDKDF (reference sequence). CDR3 residues: CATSSHRDRVSVTQYF. CDR3 sequence (DNA): TGTGCCACCAGCAGCCACCGGGACAGGGTTTCCGTGACCCAGTACTTC. Together with reference TRBV15 and TRBJ2-5, the CDR3 gives the full variable domain: DAMVIQNPRYQVTQFGKPVTLSCSQTLNHNVMYWYQQKSSQAPKLLFHYYDKDFNNEADTPDNFQSRRPNTSFCFLDIRSPGLGDTAMYLCATSSHRDRVSVTQYFGPGTRLLVL.

The chain joins TRBV27 to TRBJ1-1, with D unclear. The CDR3 sequence is 13 residues long. Trimming took 3 bases from V and 1 from J, leaving 6 bases between them. Germline V gene sequence: CDR1 MNHEY, CDR2 SMNVEV (reference sequence). The DNA of the CDR3 is TGTGCCAGCAGTTTGACGGAGAACACTGAAGCTTTCTTT. It encodes CASSLTENTEAFF.

The rearrangement joins TRBV5-4 to TRBJ1-6, with D unclear. V lost 2 bases to trimming and J lost 6 bases, with 18 bases between them. Germline CDR1 reads SGHNT; CDR2 reads YYREEE (reference sequence). There are 17 residues in the CDR3. The CDR3 DNA is TGTGCCAGCAGCTTTGCCCCGTCGGGGTGGATTAATTCACCCCTCCACTTT. Residues: CASSFAPSGWINSPLHF.

The chain combines TRBV27 with TRBJ1-5; no clear D. Deletions cut 6 bases from V and 4 bases from J, with 13 bases between. The CDR3 contains 14 residues. Germline V gene data show CDR1 as MNHEY and CDR2 as SMNVEV (reference sequence). CDR3 in amino acids: CASSLNLGNQPQHF. The CDR3 coding sequence is TGTGCCAGCAGCTTGAACTTGGGGAATCAGCCCCAGCATTTT.

The rearrangement links TRBV29-1 to TRBJ2-1; D uncertain. The CDR3 runs 13 residues. Germline V lookup: CDR1 SQVTM, CDR2 ANQGSEA. Trimming pared 2 bases from V and 2 bases from J, leaving 7 bases between. CDR3 DNA: TGCAGCGTTGAACTGGGGACCTACAATGAGCAGTTCTTC. Protein product: CSVELGTYNEQFF.

J is TRBJ1-2 and V is TRBV27; 7 bases line up with TRBD1. CDR1 is MNHEY, CDR2 SMNVEV, per germline (reference sequence). This CDR3 spans 13 amino acids. This chain's CDR3 is CASSGTAYYGYTF. The CDR3 bases are TGTGCTAGCTCCGGGACAGCTTACTATGGCTACACCTTC.

The chain links TRBV6-6 to TRBJ2-7; 10 bases agree with TRBD1. The J segment lost 2 bases and the V segment lost 6 bases, leaving 10 bases of the junction unmatched. CDR3 length: 16 residues. Germline V CDR1 and CDR2: MNHNY, SVGAGI (reference sequence). This chain's CDR3 is CASRPKTGGSAYEQYF. As DNA, the CDR3 is TGTGCCAGCAGACCTAAGACAGGGGGCTCTGCCTACGAGCAGTACTTC.

The chain has TRBV9 and TRBJ1-1; 10 bases fit TRBD1. This CDR3 has 15 amino acids. Germline loops: CDR1 SGDLS, CDR2 YYNGEE. J gave up 0 bases and V 3 bases, and 2 bases lay outside the gene matches. The CDR3 reads CASSEGQGMNTEAFF. CDR3 bases: TGTGCCAGCAGCGAGGGACAGGGGATGAACACTGAAGCTTTCTTT.

The genes are TRBV7-6 and TRBJ2-7, with 11 positions matching TRBD2. The J segment lost 4 bases and the V segment lost 5 bases, leaving 13 bases of the junction unmatched. CDR1 SGHVS and CDR2 FNYEAQ come from the germline V gene. There are 17 residues in the CDR3. As DNA, the CDR3 is TGTGCCAGCAGCCTCGTTAGCGGGAGGGCCTCTTCGTACGAGCAGTACTTC. Residues: CASSLVSGRASSYEQYF.